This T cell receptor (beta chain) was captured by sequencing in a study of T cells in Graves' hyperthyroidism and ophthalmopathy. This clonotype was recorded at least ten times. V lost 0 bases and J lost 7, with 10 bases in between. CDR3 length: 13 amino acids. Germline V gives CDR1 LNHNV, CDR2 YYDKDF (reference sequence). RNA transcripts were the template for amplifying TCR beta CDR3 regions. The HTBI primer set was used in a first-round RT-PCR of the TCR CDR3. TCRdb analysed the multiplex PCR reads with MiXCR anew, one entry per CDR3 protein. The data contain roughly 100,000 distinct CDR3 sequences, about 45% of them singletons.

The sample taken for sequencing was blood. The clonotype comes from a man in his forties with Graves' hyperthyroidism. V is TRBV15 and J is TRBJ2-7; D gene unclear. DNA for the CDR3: TGTGCCACCAGCAGAGATCGAGGTTCTGAGCAGTACTTC. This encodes CATSRDRGSEQYF.